These 30 T cell receptor beta chains originate from one sample sequenced in a study of OX40 agonist ivuxolimab in advanced cancers. This table comes from immunoSEQ multiplex PCR, and its TCRdb copy is limited to in-frame clones, with some not included. Of 75,000 to 95,000 clones in the sample, over 75% are singletons; the top ten hold roughly 3%. The material sequenced was CD4+ or CD8+ T cells sorted from blood, taken in a trial of the OX40 agonist ivuxolimab. These TCRs come from an adult with an advanced solid tumor such as melanoma, head and neck, liver or kidney cancer.

This clone was recorded a few times. J is TRBJ1-3 and V is TRBV19; D unresolved. The CDR3 is 16 residues long. In germline, CDR1 is LNHDA, CDR2 SQIVND (reference sequence). V lost 7 bases and J 2 bases, leaving 18 bases between the germline ends. The CDR3 bases are TGTGCCAGTAATCCCTTGACACCGACTGCTGGAAACACCATATATTTT. This translates into CASNPLTPTAGNTIYF.

This clone has just one count. The chain combines TRBV29-1 with TRBJ2-3; D is ambiguous. Germline V lookup: CDR1 SQVTM, CDR2 ANQGSEA. The CDR3 contains 11 residues. Trimming shortened V by 4 bases and J by 6 bases, and 8 bases separated the two germline ends. This CDR3 is CSVAGVDTQYF. In DNA form, the CDR3 reads TGCAGCGTTGCTGGGGTCGATACGCAGTATTTT.

The V call is TRBV29-1, the J call TRBJ2-2; the D gene is possibly TRBD1 (5 bases). The CDR3 totals 14 residues. The V end lost 6 bases, the J end lost 1 base, and 12 bases lay between the germline ends. Germline CDR1 is SQVTM and CDR2 is ANQGSEA. CDR3 DNA sequence: TGCAGCGTCCGGGTGACAGTGAACACCGGGGAGCTGTTTTTT. Translated: CSVRVTVNTGELFF.

The chain has TRBV7-2 and TRBJ1-5; 8 bases match TRBD1. V was clipped by 3 bases and J by 4 bases; unmatched bases: 2. This CDR3 spans 14 amino acids. CDR1 and CDR2 (germline): SGHTA, FQGNSA. Here the CDR3 reads CASSFNRGNQPQHF. The CDR3 nucleotides read TGTGCCAGCAGCTTCAACAGGGGGAATCAGCCCCAGCATTTT.

The genes are TRBV7-6 and TRBJ1-4; tentative D call: TRBD1 (6 bases). Trimming cost V 5 bases and J 8 bases, with 21 bases left between them. Germline assignment: CDR1 SGHVS and CDR2 FNYEAQ. The CDR3 runs to 16 residues. This chain's CDR3 is CASSGANSLQGEKLFF. DNA for the CDR3: TGTGCCAGCAGCGGAGCGAACTCTCTCCAGGGGGAAAAACTGTTTTTT.

V and J are TRBV18 and TRBJ1-5, with 8 bases lining up with TRBD1. V shed 4 bases and J 5 bases; nucleotides not matched to a gene: 7. Germline V gene lookup returns CDR1 KGHSH and CDR2 LQKENI. The CDR3 sequence is 15 residues long. CDR3 nucleotides: TGTGCCAGCTCACACCGGACAGGGTGGGATCAGCCCCAGCATTTT. This gives the protein CASSHRTGWDQPQHF. The whole variable domain, filled in from reference TRBV18 and TRBJ1-5, reads NAGVMQNPRHLVRRRGQEARLRCSPMKGHSHVYWYRQLPEEGLKFMVYLQKENIIDESGMPKERFSAEFPKEGPSILRIQQVVRGDSAAYFCASSHRTGWDQPQHFGDGTRLSIL.

V gene TRBV7-7 combines with J gene TRBJ1-1; no reliable D call. From germline, CDR1 is SSHAT and CDR2 FNYEAQ (reference sequence). V lost 1 base and J lost 3, with 6 bases in between. The CDR3 totals 13 residues. The CDR3 loop reads CASSLEMDTEAFF. The DNA of the CDR3 is TGTGCCAGCAGCTTAGAGATGGACACTGAAGCTTTCTTT.

On this clone itself: Compared with germline, one end of the junction differs, possibly owing to a read error. The J gene is TRBJ1-4, the V gene TRBV15; D gene ambiguous. The CDR3 is made up of 11 amino acids. Germline CDR1 is LNHNV and CDR2 is YYDKDF (reference sequence). The CDR3: CATSRDSWFSF. The CDR3 region has the DNA TGTGCCACCAGCAGAGATTCCTGGTTTAGTTTT.

The V gene is TRBV27, the J gene TRBJ1-2; D ambiguous. This CDR3 is built from 13 residues. The germline CDR1 and CDR2 sequences are MNHEY and SMNVEV (reference sequence). V dropped 2 bases and J dropped 4 bases, with 8 bases sitting between them. The CDR3 bases are TGTGCCAGCAGTTTACAGGCATCCTATGGCTACACCTTC. It codes for CASSLQASYGYTF.

The V call is TRBV7-8, the J call TRBJ1-1; D may be TRBD1 (5 bases). CDR1 and CDR2 from the germline V gene are SGHVS and FQNEAQ. Trimming stripped 7 bases from V and 0 bases from J, with 12 bases between. The CDR3 is 14 amino acids. This chain's CDR3 is CASILGQMNTEAFF. For the CDR3, the DNA is TGTGCCAGCATCCTGGGGCAGATGAACACTGAAGCTTTCTTT.

This chain links TRBV7-3 with TRBJ2-7, with unresolved D. V lost 5 bases and J lost 3, with 5 bases in between. This CDR3 region has 11 residues. The V gene's germline CDR1 is SGHTA and CDR2 FQGTGA. In DNA, the CDR3 is TGTGCCAGCAGCCCGAGCTACGAGCAGTACTTC. It is translated as CASSPSYEQYF.

The chain uses TRBV5-4 and TRBJ2-7; 8 bases are shared with TRBD1. With V trimmed by 4 bases and J by 3 bases, 6 bases remained unmatched. The length of the CDR3 is 14 residues. Germline CDR1 and CDR2: SGHNT and YYREEE (reference sequence). The CDR3 spells CASSRGQGSYEQYF. In nucleotides, the CDR3 is TGTGCCAGCAGCAGAGGACAGGGCAGCTACGAGCAGTACTTC.

V and J are TRBV6-5 and TRBJ2-2; possible D gene TRBD1, 6 bases. This CDR3 comprises 15 residues. The V gene lost 2 bases and the J gene lost 9 bases, with 16 bases spanning the gap. CDR1 is MNHEY and CDR2 is SVGAGI in the germline V gene. The CDR3 here is CASSYDSRGSRELFF. For the CDR3, the DNA is TGTGCCAGCAGTTACGACTCCAGGGGCAGCCGGGAGCTGTTTTTT.

This clone was seen a single time. The chain links TRBV6-5 to TRBJ1-1, with 7 bases fitting TRBD1. The CDR3 sequence is 14 residues long. Germline V gene data show CDR1 as MNHEY and CDR2 as SVGAGI. After removal of 4 bases from V and 7 bases from J, the junction contained 9 bases not matched to a gene. The CDR3 DNA is TGTGCCAGCAGTTCTACCGTCGGACAGGTTGAAGCTTTCTTT. This translates into CASSSTVGQVEAFF.

V usage is TRBV4-3 and J usage is TRBJ2-2; D gene uncertain. The CDR3 has 14 amino acids. The V gene lost 3 bases and the J gene lost 6 bases, with 11 bases spanning the gap. Germline V gene lookup returns CDR1 LGHNA and CDR2 YSLEER. CDR3 sequence: CASSHPRSAGELFF. The CDR3 DNA reads TGCGCCAGCAGCCATCCCCGTTCGGCCGGGGAGCTGTTTTTT.

The chain is built from TRBV19 and TRBJ1-2, with D maybe TRBD1 (5 bases). CDR1 is LNHDA, CDR2 SQIVND, per germline (reference sequence). The CDR3 sequence is 17 residues long. V gave up 1 base and J gave up 4 bases, with 19 bases separating them. The DNA for the CDR3 is TGTGCCAGTAGTATAGTAAACGGGGGACGGGATGGCTATGGCTACACCTTC. Translated, it gives CASSIVNGGRDGYGYTF.

The rearrangement links TRBV27 to TRBJ1-5, with TRBD1 as a possible D gene (5 bases). Between the trimmed V and J ends, which lost 6 bases and 8 bases, there was a span of 17 bases. Germline CDR1 and CDR2: MNHEY and SMNVEV (reference sequence). The length of the CDR3 is 14 residues. CDR3 DNA: TGTGCCAGCAGGGAGGGGCTCCCCTGGGAGCCCCAGCATTTT. Its protein product is CASREGLPWEPQHF.

The genes are TRBV7-2 and TRBJ2-7; either TRBD1 or TRBD2 may supply D (5 bases each). Germline CDR1 is SGHTA and CDR2 is FQGNSA. CDR3 length: 15 residues. V was pared by 3 bases and J by 4 bases, with 16 bases between. CDR3 sequence: CASSLDPTRGYEQYF. The CDR3 DNA reads TGTGCCAGCAGCTTGGACCCTACTAGGGGTTACGAGCAGTACTTC.

This clone was picked up one time. The chain is built from TRBV11-3 and TRBJ2-1; TRBD2 agrees at 13 bases. From germline, CDR1 is SGHNT and CDR2 YENEEA. The CDR3 runs to 19 residues. Losses at the gene ends were 4 bases for V and 2 bases for J; bases not matched to a gene: 11. This chain's CDR3 is CASSSELAGGPPPYNEQFF. The DNA for the CDR3 is TGTGCCAGCAGCTCAGAACTAGCGGGAGGGCCCCCGCCCTACAATGAGCAGTTCTTC.

CDR3 in amino acids: CASKGLAGRETQYF. The CDR3 coding sequence is TGTGCCAGCAAGGGACTAGCGGGACGGGAGACCCAGTACTTC. V is TRBV2 and J is TRBJ2-5; 13 bases agree with TRBD2. Germline V CDR1 and CDR2: SNHLY, FYNNEI. CDR3 size: 14 residues. Germline trimming cut 7 bases from V and 5 bases from J; bases unmatched to any gene: 4.

The V call is TRBV20-1, the J call TRBJ1-4; the D is unclear. The germline CDR1 and CDR2 sequences are DFQATT and SNEGSKA (reference sequence). The CDR3 contains 11 residues. V lost 0 bases and J lost 7, with 3 bases in between. CDR3 sequence: CSARDGEKLFF. Here the CDR3 DNA reads TGCAGTGCTAGAGATGGTGAAAAACTGTTTTTT.

The J gene is TRBJ2-3, the V gene TRBV2, with D perhaps matching TRBD2 (6 bases). Per germline, CDR1 SNHLY and CDR2 FYNNEI. This CDR3 has 15 residues. The germline V and J ends were trimmed by 4 bases and 5 bases, with 16 bases remaining between them. The DNA for the CDR3 is TGTGCCAGCAGTGTTAGTCCCGGGGGTGGAGATACGCAGTATTTT. It yields the protein CASSVSPGGGDTQYF.

This clone was seen just once. The gene calls are TRBV5-1 and TRBJ1-1; 9 bases fit TRBD1. Germline V gene data show CDR1 as SGHRS and CDR2 as YFSETQ. The CDR3 contains 15 residues. V lost 4 bases, J lost 2 bases, and 6 bases stayed unmatched. CDR3 DNA sequence: TGCGCCAGCAGCCGAACAGGGGGCGACAACACTGAAGCTTTCTTT. Translation gives CASSRTGGDNTEAFF.

V usage is TRBV18 and J usage is TRBJ1-1, with D perhaps matching TRBD1 (6 bases). V dropped 3 bases and J dropped 10 bases, with 15 bases sitting between them. This CDR3 is built from 13 residues. Germline CDR1 and CDR2: KGHSH and LQKENI. The CDR3 DNA is TGTGCCAGCTCACCTGGCACCCGAGGGGGAGCTTTCTTT. Encoded protein: CASSPGTRGGAFF.

The rearrangement links TRBV5-6 to TRBJ1-1; D is ambiguous. Deletions cut 7 bases from V and 3 bases from J, with 7 bases between. The CDR3 is 11 amino acids. The V gene's germline CDR1 is SGHDT and CDR2 YYEEEE. The CDR3 protein is CASEGYTEAFF. CDR3 in DNA: TGTGCCAGCGAGGGATACACTGAAGCTTTCTTT.

This clone has more than one count but fewer than ten. The chain has TRBV9 and TRBJ1-3; 12 positions agree with TRBD1. Looked up from germline, CDR1 is SGDLS and CDR2 is YYNGEE. This CDR3 region has 17 residues. The V gene end was trimmed by 0 bases and the J gene end by 3 bases; junction bases not matched to a gene: 4. CDR3 DNA: TGTGCCAGCAGCGTAGGGGACAGGGGGCGAGGTGGAAACACCATATATTTT. This codes for CASSVGDRGRGGNTIYF.

This clone was detected a few times. The chain recombines TRBV10-3 with TRBJ2-5; 14 bases are a match to TRBD2. This CDR3 spans 16 amino acids. CDR1 and CDR2 from the germline V gene are ENHRY and SYGVKD. Trimming removed 2 bases from V and 5 bases from J; junction bases left unmatched: 4. CDR3 in DNA: TGTGCCATCAGTGAGCGGACTAGCGGGGGGTTGGAGACCCAGTACTTC. Translating gives CAISERTSGGLETQYF.

The chain joins TRBV7-6 to TRBJ2-3; D might be TRBD1 or TRBD2, each matching 5 bases. The V gene's germline CDR1 is SGHVS and CDR2 FNYEAQ. With 1 base removed from V and 6 bases from J, the gap between germline ends came to 14 bases. CDR3 length: 15 amino acids. The CDR3 DNA is TGTGCCAGCAGCTTAGGGGGTAGCTGGGGGGATACGCAGTATTTT. This translates into CASSLGGSWGDTQYF.

The chain joins TRBV5-4 to TRBJ1-1; D remains ambiguous. Trimming took off 2 bases at V and 1 base at J, with 15 bases between the two ends. CDR1 and CDR2 from the germline V gene are SGHNT and YYREEE (reference sequence). The CDR3 runs 16 residues. CDR3 in amino acids: CASSFISGPGNTEAFF. The CDR3 DNA reads as TGTGCCAGCAGCTTTATATCCGGGCCCGGGAACACTGAAGCTTTCTTT.

This clone was counted between two and nine times. This rearrangement joins TRBV4-1 to TRBJ1-2; 7 bases are shared with TRBD1. Germline values: CDR1 MGHRA, CDR2 YSYEKL. The trim removed 2 bases at V and 7 bases at J, leaving 16 bases unmatched. CDR3 size: 17 residues. CDR3 DNA: TGCGCCAGCAGCCAACCCATGAACCCCGAGGGGGCAGGTGGCTACACCTTC. Residues: CASSQPMNPEGAGGYTF.